This T cell receptor (beta chain) was sequenced in a study of cytomegalovirus exposure and HLA in healthy donors. PCR primers comprised 60 Vbeta and 13 Jbeta primers. Sequencing used immunoSEQ multiplex PCR; TCRdb keeps in-frame clones, though not all of them. The sample contains 100,000 to 150,000 clones, approximately 80% of which appear only once. The CDR3 spans 11 residues. Germline V gene lookup returns CDR1 DFQATT and CDR2 SNEGSKA (reference sequence). The ends were cut back, 5 bases at V and 3 bases at J, with 7 bases in the middle. This cohort consisted of healthy bone marrow donors. To note about this clone: Its matching antigen is unknown.

Study results and limitations: A prior analysis recorded that most TCR beta V segments were productive about 87% or about 30% of the time.

The receptor was isolated from a woman aged 40 to 49 in good health and CMV-seropositive. The sample comprised PBMCs. The chain employs TRBV20-1 and TRBJ1-1; tentative D call: TRBD1 (5 bases). The DNA of the CDR3 is TGCAGTGCTCGGGGGGACACTGAAGCTTTCTTT. This sequence encodes CSARGDTEAFF.